One and the same sample provided the 6 T cell receptor beta chains below, sequenced in a study of blood T cells in healthy people across ages. With a J-beta primer mix and a sample-barcoded 5' primer, a second PCR ran about 7 to 12 cycles. TCRdb analysed the 5' RACE reads with MiXCR anew, one entry per CDR3 protein. Of 750,000 to 950,000 distinct CDR3 sequences listed, 25% to 30% are singletons. This sample was also put to use in a study of T cells of mothers and their children.

The sample was blood. These receptors originate from a boy younger than 18 in good health.

This clonotype was detected only a few times. V is TRBV18 and J is TRBJ1-2; D might be TRBD1 (5 bases). Between the trimmed V and J ends, which lost 2 bases and 4 bases, there was a span of 14 bases. The CDR3 is 15 amino acids. Germline-derived CDR1 and CDR2 are KGHSH and LQKENI. The CDR3 DNA sequence: TGTGCCAGCTCACCATTCCAGGGAGATAGCTATGGCTACACCTTC. Protein product: CASSPFQGDSYGYTF.

This chain links TRBV28 with TRBJ2-1; D not certain. Germline CDR1 reads MDHEN; CDR2 reads SYDVKM. This CDR3 comprises 11 residues. The V end lost 1 base, the J end lost 10 bases, and 5 bases lay between the germline ends. CDR3: CASSLSTEQFF. In DNA form, the CDR3 reads TGTGCCAGCAGTTTATCGACAGAGCAGTTCTTC. Combining the CDR3 with reference TRBV28 and TRBJ2-1 gives the whole variable domain DVKVTQSSRYLVKRTGEKVFLECVQDMDHENMFWYRQDPGLGLRLIYFSYDVKMKEKGDIPEGYSVSREKKERFSLILESASTNQTSMYLCASSLSTEQFFGPGTRLTVL.

This sequence joins TRBV7-6 and TRBJ2-5; 14 bases are a match to TRBD2. There are 16 residues in the CDR3. The V and J ends lost 5 bases and 7 bases, in that order; junction bases with no gene match: 9. The germline V gene encodes CDR1 SGHVS and CDR2 FNYEAQ. The CDR3 is CASSKGLAGEWGTQYF. The CDR3 DNA follows: TGTGCCAGCAGCAAGGGACTAGCGGGGGAGTGGGGGACCCAGTACTTC.

Turning to this clonotype: An end of the junction differs from the germline gene, which may be a read error. The rearrangement links TRBV2 to TRBJ2-5, with D maybe TRBD2 (6 bases). This CDR3 comprises 11 residues. The V gene's germline CDR1 is SNHLY and CDR2 FYNNEI. Written as DNA, the CDR3 is TGTGCCAGCAGTGCCGGCGGGAATCCCGTCTTC. This gives the protein CASSAGGNPVF.

The chain links TRBV6-5 to TRBJ2-1, with 9 nucleotides matching TRBD2. V was clipped by 2 bases and J by 3 bases; unmatched bases: 2. Germline loops: CDR1 MNHEY, CDR2 SVGAGI. This CDR3 contains 15 residues. The CDR3 DNA sequence: TGTGCCAGCAGTTACGCGGGGGGGCACTACAATGAGCAGTTCTTC. Protein product: CASSYAGGHYNEQFF.

The chain joins TRBV20-1 to TRBJ1-4, with 7 nucleotides matching TRBD1. This CDR3 spans 14 amino acids. Trimming cost V 5 bases and J 5 bases; bases outside gene matches: 8. CDR1 is DFQATT and CDR2 is SNEGSKA in the germline V gene (reference sequence). Written as DNA, the CDR3 is TGCAGTGCTCCCCCGGGACAGATAAATGAAAAACTGTTTTTT. Protein product: CSAPPGQINEKLFF.